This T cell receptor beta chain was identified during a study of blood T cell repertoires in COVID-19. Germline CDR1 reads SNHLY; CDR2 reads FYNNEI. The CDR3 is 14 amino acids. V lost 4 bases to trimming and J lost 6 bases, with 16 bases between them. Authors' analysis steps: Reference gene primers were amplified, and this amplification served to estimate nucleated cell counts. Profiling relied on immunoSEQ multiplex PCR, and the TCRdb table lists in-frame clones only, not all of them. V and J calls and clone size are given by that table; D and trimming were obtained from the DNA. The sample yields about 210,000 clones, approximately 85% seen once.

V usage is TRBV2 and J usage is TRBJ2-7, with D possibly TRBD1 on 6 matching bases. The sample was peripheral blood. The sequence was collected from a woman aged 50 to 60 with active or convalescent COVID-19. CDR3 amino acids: CASSVSQGIGEQYF. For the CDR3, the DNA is TGTGCCAGCAGTGTCAGTCAGGGGATAGGCGAGCAGTACTTC.